Listed below are T cell receptor beta chains from one sample, sequenced in a study of blood T cells in healthy people across ages. TCRdb re-called the 5' RACE reads through MiXCR, storing one row per CDR3 protein. Of roughly 1,500,000 distinct CDR3 sequences in the sample, 30% to 35% were seen once. Sequencing was done on a sample of blood. The receptors here all came from a woman aged 25 to 39 in good health. The conserved cysteine and the conserved F or W are not part of the CDR3 here. The order of the fields is V gene, clone size, CDR3 protein. Size tells how often a clone was seen (once, few, many) or the class of an expanded clone, and some rows leave it out.

>TRBV4-3|NA
ASSQGVGINEQF
>TRBV3-1|NA
ASTFSGTGELF
>TRBV5-4|NA
ASSPTSGGSDTQY
>TRBV5-1|NA
ASSLGLAELMDEQF
>TRBV27|few
ASSSTYPGELF
>TRBV27|few
ASSFGPGGYEQY
>TRBV14|few
ASSQERTGVWALPYNEQF
>TRBV10-3|NA
AIGRGTDTQY
>TRBV7-9|NA
ASSLVWEETQY
>TRBV18|NA
ASSPSGPAAF
>TRBV4-1|NA
ASSQDMTRGETQY
>TRBV4-1|few
ASSPREGSSYEQY
>TRBV12-3/TRBV12-4|NA
ASSTSSSEQF
>TRBV29-1|few
SAGQLLNGVAF
>TRBV7-9|NA
ASSLRSLAGNTGELF
>TRBV7-3|NA
ASSLFSAVSTDTQY
>TRBV20-1|few
SATGLARGGETQY
>TRBV12-3/TRBV12-4|NA
ASNEDRFNQPQH
>TRBV29-1|few
SVGSGGQETQY
>TRBV20-1|few
SPSPTRGAGEYEQY
>TRBV30|NA
AWRGLAREQY
>TRBV9|NA
ASSRRTGTDTQY
>TRBV27|many
ASSVTGGTETQY
>TRBV20-1|NA
SARSPGLAATGELF
>TRBV2|NA
ASLGRLAGGYNEQF
>TRBV11-2|NA
ASSLGLGYEQF
>TRBV6-2/TRBV6-3|few
ASSSKRPISYNEQF
>TRBV5-1|NA
ASSLGAVSSGRPRGEQF
>TRBV29-1|NA
SVVAESSGANVLT
>TRBV4-1|NA
ASSQDWTGGADTQY
>TRBV28|NA
ASSNSPGQGDYEQY
>TRBV6-1|NA
ASSERFRGQETQY
>TRBV7-9|few
ASKQGGTEAF
>TRBV11-2|NA
ASSPWGGIDTDTQY
>TRBV7-9|NA
ASSLDGVGGDEQY
>TRBV15|NA
ATSRGDSGAGDTQY
>TRBV12-3/TRBV12-4|NA
ASSWGQGETQY
>TRBV9|NA
ASSESSGGLTDTQY
>TRBV7-9|many
ASRSIAVQETQY
>TRBV5-3|NA
VRSLDFNEQF
>TRBV29-1|NA
SARGLRADEQY
>TRBV4-1|few
ASSQDNRALYETQY
>TRBV7-9|few
ASSPETKGTQY
>TRBV6-5|NA
ASSNRQGGYT
>TRBV2|NA
ASSEMARGGLGNEQF
>TRBV2|NA
ASRGVNNEQF
>TRBV28|few
ASSLSPRQLQETQY
>TRBV5-1|NA
ASSPAQANYGYT
>TRBV5-1|once
ASSLFGTRGTDTQY
>TRBV9|NA
ASSGWGTEQF
>TRBV6-1|few
ASSWQGNTGELF
>TRBV20-1|few
SLRTGLYNEQF
>TRBV3-1|NA
ASSQGLAALGNNEQF